This T cell receptor (beta chain) was documented in a study of blood T cell repertoires in COVID-19. The repertoire was sequenced with immunoSEQ multiplex PCR; TCRdb's copy has only in-frame clones and lacks some. This table holds more than 250,000 clones, 80% to 90% found once. Germline V CDR1 and CDR2: SGHVS, FQNEAQ. With 5 bases removed from V and 3 bases from J, the gap between germline ends came to 14 bases. This CDR3 region has 14 residues. The clonotype originates from a woman aged 25-40 years who had recovered from COVID-19. The sequenced sample consisted of PBMCs or T cells enriched from blood (not recorded which). The chain couples TRBV7-8 to TRBJ2-7; D is possibly TRBD1 (5 bases). The CDR3 reads CASSPRDRSYEQYF. CDR3 DNA sequence: TGTGCCAGCAGCCCACGAGACAGAAGCTACGAGCAGTACTTC. The full variable domain, completed using reference TRBV7-8 and TRBJ2-7, is GAGVSQSPRYKVAKRGQDVALRCDPISGHVSLFWYQQALGQGPEFLTYFQNEAQLDKSGLPSDRFFAERPEGSVSTLKIQRTQQEDSAVYLCASSPRDRSYEQYFGPGTRLTVT.